Following are 3 T cell receptor beta chains from one sample sequenced in a study of blood T cell repertoires in COVID-19. Sequenced by immunoSEQ multiplex PCR; TCRdb stores in-frame clones only, minus some. Among under 150,000 clones listed, around 81% were seen once. Sequenced sample: peripheral blood. Every receptor here comes from a man aged 55-75 years with active or convalescent COVID-19.

The chain combines TRBV12-5 with TRBJ2-3, with D perhaps TRBD2 (5 bases). V was pared by 3 bases and J by 4 bases, with 14 bases between. CDR3 length: 15 residues. Germline CDR1 is LGHNT and CDR2 is FRNRAP. CDR3 coding DNA: TGTGCTAGTGGTTTATGGGTTATAGCGCCAGATACGCAGTATTTT. Residues: CASGLWVIAPDTQYF.

The rearrangement joins TRBV7-9 to TRBJ1-5, with D uncertain. The CDR3 runs 15 residues. Between the trimmed V and J ends, which lost 4 bases and 0 bases, there was a span of 10 bases. CDR1 and CDR2 from the germline V gene are SEHNR and FQNEAQ (reference sequence). This chain's CDR3 is CASSSRGNSNQPQHF. The CDR3, as DNA: TGTGCCAGCAGCTCCCGGGGTAATAGCAATCAGCCCCAGCATTTT.

A single count supports this clone. The V call is TRBV5-4, the J call TRBJ1-6; 7 nucleotides align to TRBD1. The CDR3 contains 14 residues. With 4 bases clipped from V and 7 bases from J, the junction kept 5 bases outside the gene matches. Per germline, CDR1 SGHNT and CDR2 YYREEE (reference sequence). The CDR3 sequence: CASSRDRLNSPLHF. CDR3 DNA sequence: TGTGCCAGCAGCCGGGACAGACTAAATTCACCCCTCCACTTT.